Sequencing of this TCR beta chain was carried out in a study of regulatory T cells in long-lasting Graves disease. Study-level points and caveats: The TCR repertoire of persistent Graves' patients was less diverse than that of newly diagnosed ones.

In building TCR beta libraries, iRepertoire HTBI primers were used together with Arm-PCR of CDR3 regions. TCRdb recomputed calls from the multiplex PCR reads with MiXCR, one row per CDR3 protein. The data contain hundreds of thousands of distinct CDR3 sequences, 14% to 15% of them singletons. Time point defined: newly diagnosed GD, antithyroid drugs for less than 3 months. The TCR library was prepared using RNA isolated from PBMCs. CDR3 length: 14 amino acids. The germline V gene encodes CDR1 SEHNR and CDR2 FQNEAQ (reference sequence). Trimming shortened V by 7 bases and J by 4 bases, and 14 bases separated the two germline ends. This clonotype was recorded at least ten times. The antigen is not known. The same sample was also studied in work on T cells in Graves' hyperthyroidism and ophthalmopathy. From that report: Across 18 months, stable Graves' hyperthyroidism was marked by no progression to ophthalmopathy.

J is TRBJ2-1 and V is TRBV7-9; the D gene is possibly TRBD2 (6 bases). The source of this sequence is a woman in her forties with Graves disease. This material consisted of peripheral blood mononuclear cells (PBMCs), taken at new diagnosis, from a patient treated with antithyroid drugs. CDR3 region: CASTLGGIYNEQFF. The CDR3 DNA follows: TGTGCCAGCACCTTGGGCGGGATTTACAATGAGCAGTTCTTC.